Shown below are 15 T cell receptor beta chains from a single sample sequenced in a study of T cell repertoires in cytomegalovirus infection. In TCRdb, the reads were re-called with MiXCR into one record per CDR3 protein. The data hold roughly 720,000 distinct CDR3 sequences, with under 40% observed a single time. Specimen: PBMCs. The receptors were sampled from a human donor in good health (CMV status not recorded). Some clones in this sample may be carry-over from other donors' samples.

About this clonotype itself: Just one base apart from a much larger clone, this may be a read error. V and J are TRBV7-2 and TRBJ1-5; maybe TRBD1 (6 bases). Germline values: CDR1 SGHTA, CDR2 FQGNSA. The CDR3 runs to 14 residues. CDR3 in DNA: TGTGCCAGCAGTTTTGACGGGGGCAATCATCCCCAGCATTTT. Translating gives CASSFDGGNHPQHF.

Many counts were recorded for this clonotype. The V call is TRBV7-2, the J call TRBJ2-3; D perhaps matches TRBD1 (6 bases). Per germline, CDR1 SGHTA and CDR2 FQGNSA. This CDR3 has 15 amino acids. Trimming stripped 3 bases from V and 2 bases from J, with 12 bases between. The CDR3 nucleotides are TGTGCCAGCAGCTTCCGGACAGAAGACACAGATACGCAGTATTTT. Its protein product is CASSFRTEDTDTQYF.

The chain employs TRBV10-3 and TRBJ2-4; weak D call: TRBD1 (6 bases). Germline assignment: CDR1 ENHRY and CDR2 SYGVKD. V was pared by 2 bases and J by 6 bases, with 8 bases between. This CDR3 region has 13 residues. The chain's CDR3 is CAISEADRNIQYF. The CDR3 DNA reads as TGTGCCATCAGTGAGGCGGACAGAAACATTCAGTACTTC.

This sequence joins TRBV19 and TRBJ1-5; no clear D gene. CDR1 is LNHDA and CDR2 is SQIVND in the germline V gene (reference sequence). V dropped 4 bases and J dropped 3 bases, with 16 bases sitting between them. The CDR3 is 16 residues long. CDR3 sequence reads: CASSTPSAGYNQPQHF. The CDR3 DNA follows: TGTGCCAGTAGTACCCCTTCGGCAGGCTACAATCAGCCCCAGCATTTT. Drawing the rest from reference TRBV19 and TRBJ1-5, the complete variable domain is DGGITQSPKYLFRKEGQNVTLSCEQNLNHDAMYWYRQDPGQGLRLIYYSQIVNDFQKGDIAEGYSVSREKKESFPLTVTSAQKNPTAFYLCASSTPSAGYNQPQHFGDGTRLSIL.

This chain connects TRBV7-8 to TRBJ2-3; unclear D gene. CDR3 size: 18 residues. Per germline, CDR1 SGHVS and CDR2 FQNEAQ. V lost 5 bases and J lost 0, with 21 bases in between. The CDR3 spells CASSLLILDPTSTDTQYF. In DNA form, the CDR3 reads TGTGCCAGCAGCCTCTTGATTTTGGACCCGACTAGCACAGATACGCAGTATTTT.

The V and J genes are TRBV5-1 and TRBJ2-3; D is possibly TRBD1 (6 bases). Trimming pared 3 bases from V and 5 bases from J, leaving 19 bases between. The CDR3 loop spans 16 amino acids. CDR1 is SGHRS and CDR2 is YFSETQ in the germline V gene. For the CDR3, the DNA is TGCGCCAGCAGCTCAAGCGTTGGACAGTGGGAAGATACGCAGTATTTT. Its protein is CASSSSVGQWEDTQYF.

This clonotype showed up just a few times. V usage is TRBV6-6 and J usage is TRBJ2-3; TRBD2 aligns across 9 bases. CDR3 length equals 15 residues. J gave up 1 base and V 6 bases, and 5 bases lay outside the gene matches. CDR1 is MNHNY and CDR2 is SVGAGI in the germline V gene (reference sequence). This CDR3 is CASRKVAGGTDTQYF. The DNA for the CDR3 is TGTGCCAGCAGAAAGGTAGCGGGAGGCACAGATACGCAGTATTTT.

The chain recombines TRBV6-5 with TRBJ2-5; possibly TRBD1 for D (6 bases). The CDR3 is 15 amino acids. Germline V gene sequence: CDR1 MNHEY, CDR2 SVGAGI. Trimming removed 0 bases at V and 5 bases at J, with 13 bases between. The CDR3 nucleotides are TGTGCCAGCAGTTACTCCCCAGGGGTTTTCGAGACCCAGTACTTC. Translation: CASSYSPGVFETQYF.

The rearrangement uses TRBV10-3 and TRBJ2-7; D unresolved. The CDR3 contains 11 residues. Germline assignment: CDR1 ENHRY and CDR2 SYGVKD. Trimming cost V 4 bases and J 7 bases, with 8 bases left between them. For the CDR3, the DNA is TGTGCCATCAGTGCTTCAATTGAGCAGTACTTC. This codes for CAISASIEQYF.

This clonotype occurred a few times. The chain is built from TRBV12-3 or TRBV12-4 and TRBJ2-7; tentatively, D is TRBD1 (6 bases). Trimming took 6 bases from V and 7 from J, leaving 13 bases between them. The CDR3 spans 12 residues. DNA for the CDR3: TGTGCCAGCAGCCTCGACAGGAGGGAGCAGTACTTC. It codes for CASSLDRREQYF.

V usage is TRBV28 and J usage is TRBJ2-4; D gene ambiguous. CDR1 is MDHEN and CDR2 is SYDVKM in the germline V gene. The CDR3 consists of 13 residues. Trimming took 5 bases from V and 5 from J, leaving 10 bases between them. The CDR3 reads CASSRPGQNIQYF. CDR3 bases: TGTGCCAGCAGTCGACCGGGCCAAAACATTCAGTACTTC.

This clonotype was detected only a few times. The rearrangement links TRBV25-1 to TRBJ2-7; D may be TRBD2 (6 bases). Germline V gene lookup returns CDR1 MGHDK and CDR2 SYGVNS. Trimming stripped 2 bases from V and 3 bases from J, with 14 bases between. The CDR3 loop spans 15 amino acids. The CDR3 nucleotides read TGTGCCAGCAGTGAACCGGGACTGGGGGACTACGAGCAGTACTTC. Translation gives CASSEPGLGDYEQYF.

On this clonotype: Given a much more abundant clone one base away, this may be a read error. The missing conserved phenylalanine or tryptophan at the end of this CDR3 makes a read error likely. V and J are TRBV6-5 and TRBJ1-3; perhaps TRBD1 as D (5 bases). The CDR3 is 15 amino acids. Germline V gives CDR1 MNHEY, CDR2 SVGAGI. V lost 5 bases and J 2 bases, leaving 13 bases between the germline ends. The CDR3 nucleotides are TGTGCCAGCAGTCGCCAGGGTACGCCTGGAAACACCATATATTTG. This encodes CASSRQGTPGNTIYL.

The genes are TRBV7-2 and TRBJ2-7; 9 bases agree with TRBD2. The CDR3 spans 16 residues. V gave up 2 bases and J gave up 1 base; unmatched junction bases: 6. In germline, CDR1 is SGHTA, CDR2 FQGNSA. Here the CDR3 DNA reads TGTGCCAGCAGCTTAACGGTACTAGCGGGTTCCTACGAGCAGTACTTC. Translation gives CASSLTVLAGSYEQYF.

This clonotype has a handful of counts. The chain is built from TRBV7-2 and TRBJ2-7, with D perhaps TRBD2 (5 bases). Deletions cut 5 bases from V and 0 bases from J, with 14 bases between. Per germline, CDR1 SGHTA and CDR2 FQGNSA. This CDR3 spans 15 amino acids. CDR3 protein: CASSTLRGFSYEQYF. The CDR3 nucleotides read TGTGCCAGCAGCACATTACGGGGTTTCTCCTACGAGCAGTACTTC.